This TCR beta chain is from a study of blood T cell repertoires in COVID-19. Study-wide background: COVID-19 samples from acute and convalescent phases originated in the United States, Italy and Spain. PBMCs, B-cell-depleted T cells, or T cells were the source of the cDNA or gDNA that made up the material.

V was pared by 8 bases and J by 6 bases, with 8 bases of the junction left unmatched. The CDR3 is made up of 13 amino acids. The authors' processing: Nucleated cell number was recorded as an estimate derived from reference gene primer amplification. TCRdb keeps only in-frame clones here, not all; method: immunoSEQ multiplex PCR. V, J and clone size are taken as reported in that table, and D and trimming were inferred from the DNA itself. Of about 120,000 clones in the sample, more than 70% are singletons; the top ten hold approximately 8%. This clone was detected only a few times. Sequenced sample: peripheral blood. The rearrangement joins TRBV12-3 or TRBV12-4 to TRBJ2-7, with 9 bases aligning to TRBD2. The sequence derives from a human donor in a cohort sampled during active COVID-19. CDR3 protein: CASSPREGGEQYF. The DNA of the CDR3 is TGTGCCAGCTCCCCGCGGGAGGGAGGCGAGCAGTACTTC.